A selection of T cell receptor beta chains follows, all from one sample in a study of ipilimumab plus nivolumab after autologous stem cell transplantation. Generated by immunoSEQ multiplex PCR, the TCRdb table keeps only in-frame clones and is missing some. The table includes a few thousand clones, around 80% detected once. The input for sequencing was PBMCs, taken in a trial of ipilimumab plus nivolumab as post-transplant consolidation. The receptors derive from a male donor with multiple myeloma. Each CDR3 is given with its conserved first and last residue. The order of the fields is V gene, clone size, CDR3 protein. Some rows mark clone size as missing; the rest say once, few, many or name a class of expanded clone.

v_gene: TRBV7-9; abundance: .; CDR3aa: CASTYPSSGESYEQYF
v_gene: TRBV28; abundance: once; CDR3aa: CASKLAASTDTQYF
v_gene: TRBV27; abundance: .; CDR3aa: CASSSTLTGVGTGANVLTF
v_gene: TRBV2; abundance: few; CDR3aa: CASSAGTWQEQYF
v_gene: TRBV10-2; abundance: .; CDR3aa: CASSARGETQYF
v_gene: TRBV28; abundance: .; CDR3aa: CASRIRQGLSNQPQHF
v_gene: TRBV4-1; abundance: .; CDR3aa: CASGHRNGGELFF
v_gene: TRBV28; abundance: .; CDR3aa: CASSSSGGPYEQYF
v_gene: TRBV27; abundance: .; CDR3aa: CASSRPNYNEQFF
v_gene: TRBV19; abundance: .; CDR3aa: CASSPEYWTGSNQPQHF
v_gene: TRBV19; abundance: .; CDR3aa: CASTPSGNTIYF
v_gene: TRBV2; abundance: .; CDR3aa: CASSDGEEMDTQYF
v_gene: TRBV21-1; abundance: .; CDR3aa: CASSTSNTIRTEAFF
v_gene: TRBV7-8; abundance: .; CDR3aa: CASSLALASEQYF
v_gene: TRBV27; abundance: .; CDR3aa: CASSFGRGTTYEQYF
v_gene: TRBV28; abundance: .; CDR3aa: CASINPGQGANEQFF
v_gene: TRBV28; abundance: few; CDR3aa: CGTTPDRGDRGNQPQHF
v_gene: TRBV5-1; abundance: .; CDR3aa: CASSLGQGYETQYF
v_gene: TRBV7-9; abundance: once; CDR3aa: CASSLGQGRPGELFF
v_gene: TRBV5-4; abundance: .; CDR3aa: CASSLVTGGVNEQFF
v_gene: TRBV19; abundance: .; CDR3aa: CASTGTASGSNEQFF
v_gene: TRBV7-2; abundance: .; CDR3aa: CASSPRLAGRPREQYF
v_gene: TRBV4-1; abundance: .; CDR3aa: CASSQEAARPYEQYF
v_gene: TRBV15; abundance: few; CDR3aa: CATSMFGRGSMGADTQYF
v_gene: TRBV7-2; abundance: .; CDR3aa: CASSLAGGAGANVLTF
v_gene: TRBV9; abundance: .; CDR3aa: CASSKGSTGPRNIQYF
v_gene: TRBV18; abundance: .; CDR3aa: CASSPPGPRETQYF
v_gene: TRBV2; abundance: .; CDR3aa: CASNRQGGYGYTF
v_gene: TRBV5-8; abundance: .; CDR3aa: CASTMKIMNTGELFF
v_gene: TRBV9; abundance: .; CDR3aa: CASSVAGGHNTGELFF
v_gene: TRBV5-5; abundance: large; CDR3aa: CASSPTDSNQPQHF
v_gene: TRBV10-3; abundance: .; CDR3aa: CAIRGGRTNYGYTF
v_gene: TRBV6-5; abundance: .; CDR3aa: CASRLKPQGGQPQHF
v_gene: TRBV5-4; abundance: .; CDR3aa: CASSLGGGAISYEQYF
v_gene: TRBV7-3; abundance: .; CDR3aa: CASSFKGETQYF
v_gene: TRBV14; abundance: .; CDR3aa: CASSDRANSPLHF
v_gene: TRBV16; abundance: .; CDR3aa: CASSSGSPNYGYTF
v_gene: TRBV28; abundance: .; CDR3aa: CASSATGDLHF
v_gene: TRBV7-9; abundance: .; CDR3aa: CASSFSGAGGNQPQHF
v_gene: TRBV5-1; abundance: few; CDR3aa: CASSLMTGRTGELFF
v_gene: TRBV5-1; abundance: .; CDR3aa: CASSLGAGQTNTGELFF
v_gene: TRBV6-6; abundance: .; CDR3aa: CASSRDPNYGYTF
v_gene: TRBV5-1; abundance: few; CDR3aa: CASSLVFNQETQYF
v_gene: TRBV2; abundance: .; CDR3aa: CASSAGGASNQPQHF
v_gene: TRBV6-1; abundance: once; CDR3aa: CASSEAVGRVRGLGTHEQYF
v_gene: TRBV6-1; abundance: .; CDR3aa: CASSELRKMNTEAFF
v_gene: TRBV5-4; abundance: .; CDR3aa: CASSLETANTEAFF
v_gene: TRBV30; abundance: .; CDR3aa: CAWKTGRSSYNEQFF
v_gene: TRBV28; abundance: once; CDR3aa: CASSWTENQPQHF